The 31 T cell receptor beta chains presented below share a single source sample, sequenced in a study of cytotoxic CD8 clonotypes in ibrutinib-treated CLL. Method: immunoSEQ multiplex PCR; TCRdb's copy keeps in-frame clones and lacks some. The repertoire holds over 65,000 clones, with about 63% as singletons. The specimen was PBMCs, collected after 12 months of ibrutinib treatment. The receptors derive from a human donor with chronic lymphocytic leukemia.

This rearrangement joins TRBV5-1 to TRBJ2-7; tentatively, D is TRBD1 (6 bases). Deletions cut 3 bases from V and 0 bases from J, with 10 bases between. CDR1 is SGHRS and CDR2 is YFSETQ in the germline V gene. The length of the CDR3 is 14 residues. The CDR3: CASSSPRGSYEQYF. Written as DNA, the CDR3 is TGCGCCAGCAGCTCACCCAGGGGCTCCTACGAGCAGTACTTC.

This chain joins TRBV9 and TRBJ2-2; TRBD1 matches at 12 bases. The germline V gene encodes CDR1 SGDLS and CDR2 YYNGEE. The CDR3 has 17 residues. With 4 bases clipped from V and 6 bases from J, the junction kept 10 bases outside the gene matches. In nucleotides, the CDR3 is TGTGCCAGCAGCTTCAACCGGGACAGGGGGCGCTCCGGGGAGCTGTTTTTT. As protein: CASSFNRDRGRSGELFF.

V usage is TRBV2 and J usage is TRBJ2-3; possibly TRBD2 for D (6 bases). The CDR3 covers 16 residues. The V end lost 2 bases, the J end lost 4 bases, and 16 bases lay between the germline ends. The germline V gene has CDR1 SNHLY and CDR2 FYNNEI. CDR3 loop: CASSEIETRFADTQYF. The CDR3, as DNA: TGTGCCAGCAGTGAAATAGAGACTAGATTTGCAGATACGCAGTATTTT.

The V call is TRBV11-2, the J call TRBJ1-1; TRBD1 agrees at 8 bases. The CDR3 has 16 amino acids. The V and J ends lost 5 bases and 1 base, in that order; junction bases with no gene match: 9. Germline assignment: CDR1 SGHAT and CDR2 FQNNGV. CDR3 sequence: CASSHFGGTGNTEAFF. The CDR3 DNA reads as TGTGCCAGCAGCCACTTCGGGGGGACAGGGAACACTGAAGCTTTCTTT.

This clone was seen only once. The rearrangement links TRBV6-5 to TRBJ1-2; 7 bases are shared with TRBD1. There are 14 residues in the CDR3. The ends lost 2 bases at V and 2 bases at J; junction bases unmatched: 2. The V gene's germline CDR1 is MNHEY and CDR2 SVGAGI. For the CDR3, the DNA is TGTGCCAGCAGTTACCCGGGACAGAACTATGGCTACACCTTC. Translation gives CASSYPGQNYGYTF.

A few counts support this clone. The chain uses TRBV7-9 and TRBJ1-1; D unresolved. CDR1 SEHNR and CDR2 FQNEAQ come from the germline V gene (reference sequence). This CDR3 is 14 amino acids long. Trimming took off 1 base at V and 1 base at J, with 7 bases between the two ends. CDR3 sequence: CASSLEWTNTEAFF. CDR3 bases: TGTGCCAGCAGCTTAGAGTGGACGAACACTGAAGCTTTCTTT.

Here the CDR3 reads CASSSTGGYEQYF. The DNA of the CDR3 is TGTGCCAGCAGCTCGACAGGGGGCTACGAGCAGTACTTC. This chain connects TRBV7-3 to TRBJ2-7; TRBD1 matches at 9 bases. V trimming: 4 bases; J trimming: 3 bases; junction bases outside the gene matches: 1. Germline loops: CDR1 SGHTA, CDR2 FQGTGA. The CDR3 has 13 amino acids.

This clone came up once. V gene TRBV7-9 combines with J gene TRBJ2-2; D is perhaps TRBD1 or TRBD2 (6 bases each). Trimming shortened V by 6 bases and J by 0 bases, and 8 bases separated the two germline ends. Germline loops: CDR1 SEHNR, CDR2 FQNEAQ (reference sequence). CDR3 length: 14 amino acids. The CDR3 reads CASRRGANTGELFF. DNA of the CDR3: TGTGCCAGCAGGAGGGGGGCGAACACCGGGGAGCTGTTTTTT.

This chain connects TRBV5-1 to TRBJ1-3; 8 positions agree with TRBD1. CDR3 length: 14 residues. Germline-derived CDR1 and CDR2 are SGHRS and YFSETQ. The junction had 3 bases not matched to a gene; V was cut back by 4 bases and J by 3 bases. CDR3 bases: TGCGCCAGCAGCCCGACAGGGGTTGGAAACACCATATATTTT. Its translation is CASSPTGVGNTIYF.

The chain has TRBV7-9 and TRBJ1-3; D is uncertain. Trimming left V 6 bases short and J 6 bases short, with 6 bases between. CDR3 length: 11 residues. Germline V gene lookup returns CDR1 SEHNR and CDR2 FQNEAQ (reference sequence). CDR3 sequence reads: CASRGINTIYF. In nucleotides, the CDR3 is TGTGCCAGCAGGGGGATAAACACCATATATTTT. The full variable domain, with the rest looked up from reference TRBV7-9 and TRBJ1-3, is DTGVSQNPRHKITKRGQNVTFRCDPISEHNRLYWYRQTLGQGPEFLTYFQNEAQLEKSRLLSDRFSAERPKGSFSTLEIQRTEQGDSAMYLCASRGINTIYFGEGSWLTVV.

This clone occurred a few times. CDR3 residues: CASSPRDRVAGKLFF. DNA for the CDR3: TGTGCCAGCAGCCCCCGGGACAGGGTAGCAGGAAAACTGTTTTTT. The chain uses TRBV9 and TRBJ1-4, with TRBD1 matching over 9 bases. V dropped 4 bases and J dropped 10; count of bases not matched to a gene: 11. The CDR3 is 15 residues long. Germline CDR1 is SGDLS and CDR2 is YYNGEE.

This clone was counted a few times. This rearrangement joins TRBV14 to TRBJ1-2; TRBD1 aligns across 8 bases. CDR1 is SGHDN and CDR2 is FVKESK in the germline V gene. CDR3 size: 14 residues. Trimming removed 4 bases from V and 5 bases from J; junction bases left unmatched: 6. The CDR3 sequence is CASSRTGYGYGYTF. For the CDR3, the DNA is TGTGCCAGCAGCCGGACAGGGTATGGTTATGGCTACACCTTC.

The CDR3 loop reads CAIPGGGGYTF. DNA for the CDR3: TGTGCCATCCCCGGAGGGGGCGGCTACACCTTC. The V and J genes are TRBV2 and TRBJ1-2; TRBD1 matches at 7 bases. CDR1 is SNHLY, CDR2 FYNNEI, per germline. Trimming at V came to 10 bases and at J to 8 bases, leaving 7 bases not matched to a gene. This CDR3 region has 11 residues. Using reference TRBV2 and TRBJ1-2 for the parts outside the CDR3, the full variable domain is EPEVTQTPSHQVTQMGQEVILRCVPISNHLYFYWYRQILGQKVEFLVSFYNNEISEKSEIFDDQFSVERPDGSNFTLKIRSTKLEDSAMYFCAIPGGGGYTFGSGTRLTVV.

The rearrangement uses TRBV6-6 and TRBJ2-7; either TRBD1 or TRBD2 may supply D (5 bases each). Trimming pared 10 bases from V and 0 bases from J, leaving 13 bases between. The length of the CDR3 is 13 residues. Germline CDR1 is MNHNY and CDR2 is SVGAGI (reference sequence). The CDR3 here is CATGTASSYEQYF. The CDR3 DNA reads as TGTGCCACCGGGACGGCTAGCTCCTACGAGCAGTACTTC.

This chain uses TRBV7-8 with TRBJ2-7; D uncertain. The CDR3 extends over 13 amino acids. The germline gives CDR1 SGHVS, CDR2 FQNEAQ. Trimming left V 1 base short and J 2 bases short, with 6 bases between. The CDR3 here is CASSLGRAYEQYF. CDR3 nucleotide sequence: TGTGCCAGCAGCTTAGGACGGGCCTACGAGCAGTACTTC.

This sequence joins TRBV5-1 and TRBJ1-4; possible D gene TRBD1, 5 bases. The CDR3 runs to 15 residues. With 0 bases removed from V and 5 bases from J, the gap between germline ends came to 11 bases. The germline V gene encodes CDR1 SGHRS and CDR2 YFSETQ. CDR3 sequence: CASSLDPGQNEKLFF. Written as DNA, the CDR3 is TGCGCCAGCAGCTTGGATCCAGGGCAAAATGAAAAACTGTTTTTT. The entire variable domain, with the rest obtained from reference TRBV5-1 and TRBJ1-4, is as follows: KAGVTQTPRYLIKTRGQQVTLSCSPISGHRSVSWYQQTPGQGLQFLFEYFSETQRNKGNFPGRFSGRQFSNSRSEMNVSTLELGDSALYLCASSLDPGQNEKLFFGSGTQLSVL.

This chain links TRBV5-6 with TRBJ2-5; the D gene is possibly TRBD2 (7 bases). CDR3 length: 19 amino acids. The germline gives CDR1 SGHDT, CDR2 YYEEEE. Trimming removed 4 bases at V and 1 base at J, with 26 bases between. In DNA, the CDR3 is TGTGCCAGCAGCAACACCCAACTACGGGGGGCATCGGTCCAAGAGACCCAGTACTTC. This codes for CASSNTQLRGASVQETQYF.

The chain carries TRBV19 and TRBJ1-2; D unresolved. Germline assignment: CDR1 LNHDA and CDR2 SQIVND (reference sequence). The CDR3 has 14 residues. The V end was cut by 5 bases, the J end by 4 bases, with 14 bases between. The CDR3 reads CASSSWGRSYGYTF. The CDR3 DNA reads TGTGCCAGTAGTTCTTGGGGTCGCAGCTATGGCTACACCTTC.

The chain recombines TRBV7-6 with TRBJ2-5, with D possibly TRBD1 on 6 matching bases. CDR3 length: 13 residues. V was clipped by 5 bases and J by 0 bases, with 7 bases between them. The germline V gene encodes CDR1 SGHVS and CDR2 FNYEAQ. The CDR3 DNA reads TGTGCCAGCAGCGGGACATACCAAGAGACCCAGTACTTC. Its protein product is CASSGTYQETQYF.

This clone appeared once. The chain couples TRBV27 to TRBJ1-5, with a possible D match to TRBD1 (5 bases). Germline CDR1 reads MNHEY; CDR2 reads SMNVEV (reference sequence). The CDR3 has 14 residues. Trimming cost V 3 bases and J 3 bases, with 9 bases left between them. The CDR3 DNA follows: TGTGCCAGCAGTTTGGGGCAGATCAATCAGCCCCAGCATTTT. Its translation: CASSLGQINQPQHF.

The chain carries TRBV5-1 and TRBJ1-1, with 7 bases fitting TRBD1. V lost 4 bases to trimming and J lost 5 bases; unmatched junction nucleotides: 14. This CDR3 is built from 16 residues. Germline CDR1 and CDR2: SGHRS and YFSETQ. The CDR3 loop reads CASSPINRGSVTEAFF. As DNA, the CDR3 is TGCGCCAGCAGCCCGATAAACAGGGGTTCGGTTACTGAAGCTTTCTTT.

The rearrangement joins TRBV5-4 to TRBJ2-1; 9 bases map to TRBD2. Germline V gene lookup returns CDR1 SGHNT and CDR2 YYREEE (reference sequence). The CDR3 runs 17 residues. The V segment lost 3 bases and the J segment 8 bases; nucleotides outside the gene matches: 15. The DNA of the CDR3 is TGTGCCAGCAGCTGGGACCTTTGGCGGGGGGGGTCCCATGAGCAGTTCTTC. As protein: CASSWDLWRGGSHEQFF.

This clone was observed a handful of times. This chain uses TRBV29-1 with TRBJ1-5; tentative D call: TRBD1 (6 bases). Per the germline V gene, CDR1 is SQVTM and CDR2 is ANQGSEA. The CDR3 extends over 13 amino acids. Trimming pared 4 bases from V and 6 bases from J, leaving 13 bases between. As DNA, the CDR3 is TGCAGCGTTGCCGGGGGCGCGGGTCAGCCCCAGCATTTT. This translates into CSVAGGAGQPQHF.

In regard to this clone: A junction end diverges from the germline sequence, so it may reflect a read error. This rearrangement joins TRBV19 to TRBJ1-4; weak D call: TRBD1 (5 bases). The length of the CDR3 is 11 residues. Germline-derived CDR1 and CDR2 are LNHDA and SQIVND (reference sequence). DNA of the CDR3: TGTGCCAGTAGATGGGACGGGGCTCAGCTTTTT. Translation gives CASRWDGAQLF.

The rearrangement links TRBV27 to TRBJ1-2; 9 bases fit TRBD1. Germline loops: CDR1 MNHEY, CDR2 SMNVEV (reference sequence). V shed 6 bases, J shed 8 bases, and the junction held 13 bases outside the gene matches. This CDR3 has 15 residues. This chain's CDR3 is CASRGRDRVKEGYTF. The CDR3 DNA follows: TGTGCCAGCAGGGGGAGGGACAGGGTAAAGGAAGGCTACACCTTC.

This chain connects TRBV6-5 to TRBJ2-2; D is unresolved. The CDR3 is 15 residues long. Trimming left V 2 bases short and J 2 bases short, with 9 bases between. From germline, CDR1 is MNHEY and CDR2 SVGAGI. The CDR3 loop is CASSYDIANTGELFF. The CDR3 nucleotides read TGTGCCAGCAGTTACGACATCGCCAACACCGGGGAGCTGTTTTTT.

The chain recombines TRBV7-6 with TRBJ1-2; D is unclear. Germline CDR1 and CDR2: SGHVS and FNYEAQ. Trimming removed 1 base at V and 14 bases at J, with 14 bases between. CDR3 length equals 12 residues. This CDR3 reads CASSLGGPSLTF. In DNA form, the CDR3 reads TGTGCCAGCAGCTTAGGAGGACCGTCTTTGACCTTC.

The rearrangement joins TRBV6-4 to TRBJ2-7, with D maybe TRBD1 (7 bases). Trimming stripped 6 bases from V and 1 base from J, with 16 bases between. Germline-derived CDR1 and CDR2 are MRHNA and SNTAGT. This CDR3 has 15 amino acids. CDR3 sequence reads: CASRPRTGGSYEQYF. CDR3 DNA: TGTGCCAGCAGGCCCCGGACAGGAGGGTCCTACGAGCAGTACTTC.

The V gene is TRBV6-4, the J gene TRBJ2-3; D is undetermined. V dropped 6 bases and J dropped 6 bases, with 13 bases sitting between them. This CDR3 is built from 13 residues. Germline V gives CDR1 MRHNA, CDR2 SNTAGT. Here the CDR3 reads CASRTDAWDTQYF. CDR3 sequence (DNA): TGTGCCAGCAGAACCGACGCTTGGGATACGCAGTATTTT.

The chain employs TRBV27 and TRBJ2-5; D gene ambiguous. Trimming took 6 bases from V and 1 from J, leaving 12 bases between them. From germline, CDR1 is MNHEY and CDR2 SMNVEV (reference sequence). The CDR3 is 14 residues long. The CDR3 DNA is TGTGCCAGCAGCTCTACCTACCCCCAAGAGACCCAGTACTTC. Amino acids: CASSSTYPQETQYF.

The chain uses TRBV27 and TRBJ1-6, with 7 bases aligning to TRBD1. From germline, CDR1 is MNHEY and CDR2 SMNVEV (reference sequence). V was clipped by 4 bases and J by 9 bases; unmatched bases: 3. The CDR3 has 13 amino acids. The CDR3: CASSSDRVSPLHF. CDR3 nucleotides: TGTGCCAGCAGTTCCGACAGGGTTTCACCCCTCCACTTT.